This T cell receptor beta chain was observed in a study of technical replicates of blood from several donors (dated by TCRdb to the late 2010s). Points on this clone: The specificity of this receptor is unknown. The input lacks base qualities; no much larger clone sits a single base away.

From its cysteine to its phenylalanine, the CDR3 spans 19 amino acids. The retained sequence is limited to the CDR3, 57 bases, with the frame set at the first base. As encoded in the germline V gene, CDR1 is SGHTA while CDR2 is FQGTGA. The V end gives up 6 bases and the J end 0 bases, leaving 10 bases in the junction not matched to a gene. The library was built by means of the immunoSEQ multiplex PCR assay. The immuneACCESS repertoire file appears here via TCRdb, limited to in-frame rearrangements. These files lack a portion of the clones; in checked studies, under half of the deficit traces to unresolved V genes, and the cause of the others is not known. Here the sample has roughly 68,000 clones; approximately 90% occur a single time. Clones ranked in the top ten supply roughly 5% of the sample.

Sequences were obtained from PBMCs. The receptor was derived from a human donor in good health. Some clones in this sample may be carry-over from other donors' samples. The chain links TRBV7-3 with TRBJ2-3, with 15 bases in between that match TRBD2. The DNA sequence is given as TGTGCCAGCAGTCCCGGGACTAGCGGGGGGACCCCTAGCACAGATACGCAGTATTTT. The resulting protein is CASSPGTSGGTPSTDTQYF.